One sample yielded the 9 T cell receptor beta chains listed below, sequenced in a study of shared clonotypes between healthy human individuals. The table came from immunoSEQ multiplex PCR; TCRdb's copy has only in-frame clones and leaves some out. Found here are about 1 million clones, 75% to 80% of them singletons; the top ten hold 0.5% to 0.6%. The sequenced sample consisted of memory CD4+ T cells from PBMCs. The subset is: CD45RA-negative fraction. These receptors were collected from a man aged 18-30 years in good health. Some clones in this sample may be carry-over from other donors' samples.

This chain joins TRBV30 and TRBJ1-5, with 8 bases matching TRBD1. The CDR3 has 15 amino acids. The germline gives CDR1 GTSNPN, CDR2 SVGIG (reference sequence). V dropped 0 bases and J dropped 5; count of bases not matched to a gene: 6. CDR3 sequence: CAWSVGQGFDQPQHF. CDR3 DNA: TGTGCCTGGAGTGTAGGACAGGGCTTTGATCAGCCCCAGCATTTT. The entire variable domain, with the rest obtained from reference TRBV30 and TRBJ1-5, is as follows: SQTIHQWPATLVQPVGSPLSLECTVEGTSNPNLYWYRQAAGRGLQLLFYSVGIGQISSEVPQNLSASRPQDRQFILSSKKLLLSDSGFYLCAWSVGQGFDQPQHFGDGTRLSIL.

This rearrangement joins TRBV4-3 to TRBJ2-1; perhaps TRBD1 as D (6 bases). The CDR3 loop spans 14 amino acids. Per the germline V gene, CDR1 is LGHNA and CDR2 is YSLEER. V was pared by 1 base and J by 7 bases, with 11 bases between. CDR3 residues: CASSQGTAWNEQFF. In DNA form, the CDR3 reads TGCGCCAGCAGCCAAGGGACAGCTTGGAATGAGCAGTTCTTC.

The chain has TRBV7-9 and TRBJ2-2, with D uncertain. The CDR3 extends over 12 amino acids. V lost 5 bases to trimming and J lost 5 bases, with 6 bases between them. Per germline, CDR1 SEHNR and CDR2 FQNEAQ (reference sequence). In nucleotides, the CDR3 is TGTGCCAGCAGCCGAAGAACCGGGGAGCTGTTTTTT. Residues: CASSRRTGELFF.

This chain connects TRBV18 to TRBJ2-3, with 9 bases matching TRBD2. The CDR3 runs 15 residues. Trimming took 6 bases from V and 2 from J; bases not matched to a gene: 6. CDR1 and CDR2 from the germline V gene are KGHSH and LQKENI. CDR3 residues: CASSHSGRLTDTQYF. The CDR3 DNA follows: TGTGCCAGCTCGCATAGCGGGAGACTCACAGATACGCAGTATTTT.

The chain has TRBV5-1 and TRBJ2-7; 7 bases match TRBD2. Per the germline V gene, CDR1 is SGHRS and CDR2 is YFSETQ. The CDR3 is 14 residues long. Unmatched junction bases numbered 3, after V lost 1 base and J lost 2 bases. The chain's CDR3 is CASSLSSGPYEQYF. In DNA form, the CDR3 reads TGCGCCAGCAGCTTGTCTAGCGGTCCCTACGAGCAGTACTTC.

J is TRBJ2-1 and V is TRBV11-2, with 10 bases identical to TRBD1. The CDR3 has 11 amino acids. The germline gives CDR1 SGHAT, CDR2 FQNNGV. Trimming took 8 bases from V and 15 from J; bases not matched to a gene: 7. The CDR3 sequence: CASADRGPGFF. The CDR3 DNA reads TGTGCCAGCGCAGACAGGGGGCCCGGGTTCTTC.

As for this clone: Other DNA sequences in the same sample also yield this CDR3. V gene TRBV7-3 combines with J gene TRBJ2-1; TRBD2 matches 12 bases. Trimming at V came to 5 bases and at J to 5 bases, leaving 1 base not matched to a gene. The CDR3 loop spans 14 amino acids. CDR1 and CDR2 (germline): SGHTA, FQGTGA. CDR3 sequence: CASSRTSGNNEQFF. The DNA for the CDR3 is TGTGCCAGCAGCCGGACTAGCGGGAACAATGAGCAGTTCTTC.

The gene calls are TRBV2 and TRBJ2-5; D unresolved. This CDR3 comprises 10 residues. The germline CDR1 and CDR2 sequences are SNHLY and FYNNEI. V dropped 6 bases and J dropped 8 bases, with 7 bases sitting between them. Here the CDR3 DNA reads TGTGCCAGCAGGGAAATTACCCAGTACTTC. Protein: CASREITQYF. Combining the CDR3 with reference TRBV2 and TRBJ2-5 gives the whole variable domain EPEVTQTPSHQVTQMGQEVILRCVPISNHLYFYWYRQILGQKVEFLVSFYNNEISEKSEIFDDQFSVERPDGSNFTLKIRSTKLEDSAMYFCASREITQYFGPGTRLLVL.

As for this clone: Distinct nucleotide sequences in the sample also encode this CDR3. The chain has TRBV4-2 and TRBJ2-7; D remains unclear. Germline V gene data show CDR1 as LGHNA and CDR2 as YNFKEQ. The germline V and J ends were trimmed by 4 bases and 1 base, with 8 bases remaining between them. This CDR3 has 13 amino acids. CDR3 DNA: TGTGCCAGCAGCCGGGGTCCATCCTACGAGCAGTACTTC. As protein: CASSRGPSYEQYF.